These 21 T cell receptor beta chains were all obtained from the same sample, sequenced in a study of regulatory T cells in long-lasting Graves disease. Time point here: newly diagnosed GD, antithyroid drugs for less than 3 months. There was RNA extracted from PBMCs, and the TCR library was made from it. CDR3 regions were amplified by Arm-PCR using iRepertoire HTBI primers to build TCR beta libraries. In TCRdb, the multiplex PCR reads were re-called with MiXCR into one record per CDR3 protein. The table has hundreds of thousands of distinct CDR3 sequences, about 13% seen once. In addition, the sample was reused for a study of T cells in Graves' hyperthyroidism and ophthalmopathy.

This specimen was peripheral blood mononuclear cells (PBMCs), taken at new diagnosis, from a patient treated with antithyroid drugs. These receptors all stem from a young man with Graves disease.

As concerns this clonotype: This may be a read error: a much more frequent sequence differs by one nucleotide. Here the CDR3 reads CASNQQGAGNTIYF. The CDR3 DNA reads TGTGCCAGCAACCAACAGGGGGCTGGAAACACCATATATTTT. The chain uses TRBV12-3 or TRBV12-4 and TRBJ1-3, with 8 nucleotides matching TRBD1. This CDR3 is built from 14 residues. Trimming cost V 7 bases and J 2 bases; bases outside gene matches: 4.

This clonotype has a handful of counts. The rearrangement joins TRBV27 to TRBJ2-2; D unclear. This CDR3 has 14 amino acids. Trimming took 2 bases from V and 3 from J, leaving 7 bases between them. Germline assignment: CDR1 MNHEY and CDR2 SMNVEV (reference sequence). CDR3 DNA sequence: TGTGCCAGCAGTTTAAGACCGTACACCGGGGAGCTGTTTTTT. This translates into CASSLRPYTGELFF.

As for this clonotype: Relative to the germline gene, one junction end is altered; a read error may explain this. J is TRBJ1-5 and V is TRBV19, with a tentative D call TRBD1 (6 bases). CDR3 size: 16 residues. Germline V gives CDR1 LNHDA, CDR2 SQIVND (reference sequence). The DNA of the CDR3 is TGTGCCGGTAGTCACCGGGACAACTATAGCAATCAGCCCCAGCATTTT. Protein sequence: CAGSHRDNYSNQPQHF.

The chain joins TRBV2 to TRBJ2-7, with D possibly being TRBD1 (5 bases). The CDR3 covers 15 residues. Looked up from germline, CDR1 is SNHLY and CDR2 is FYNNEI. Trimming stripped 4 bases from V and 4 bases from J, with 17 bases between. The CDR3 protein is CASSVLKQEWYEQYF. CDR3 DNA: TGTGCCAGCAGTGTTTTAAAACAGGAATGGTACGAGCAGTACTTC.

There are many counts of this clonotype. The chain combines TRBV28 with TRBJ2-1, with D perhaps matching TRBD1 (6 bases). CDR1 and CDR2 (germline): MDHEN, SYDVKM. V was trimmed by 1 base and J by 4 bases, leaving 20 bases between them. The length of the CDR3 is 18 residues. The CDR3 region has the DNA TGTGCCAGCAGTTTATCCCTCTTCAGGGGTCCCCGATACAATGAGCAGTTCTTC. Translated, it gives CASSLSLFRGPRYNEQFF.

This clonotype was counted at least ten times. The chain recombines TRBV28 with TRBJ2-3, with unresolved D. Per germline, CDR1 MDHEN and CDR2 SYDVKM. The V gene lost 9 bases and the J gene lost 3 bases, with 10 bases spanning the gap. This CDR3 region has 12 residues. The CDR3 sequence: CASVAGTDTQYF. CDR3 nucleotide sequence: TGTGCCAGTGTCGCCGGGACAGATACGCAGTATTTT.

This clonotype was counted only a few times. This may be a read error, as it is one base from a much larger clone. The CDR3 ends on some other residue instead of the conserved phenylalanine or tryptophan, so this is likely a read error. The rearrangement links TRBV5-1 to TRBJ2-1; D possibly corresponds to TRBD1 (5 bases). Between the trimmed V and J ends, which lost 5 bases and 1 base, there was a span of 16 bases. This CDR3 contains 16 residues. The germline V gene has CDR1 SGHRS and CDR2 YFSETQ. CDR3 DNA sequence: TGCGCCAGCAGGCCGCGACCAACAGGTTCCTACAATGAGCAGTTCCTC. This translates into CASRPRPTGSYNEQFL.

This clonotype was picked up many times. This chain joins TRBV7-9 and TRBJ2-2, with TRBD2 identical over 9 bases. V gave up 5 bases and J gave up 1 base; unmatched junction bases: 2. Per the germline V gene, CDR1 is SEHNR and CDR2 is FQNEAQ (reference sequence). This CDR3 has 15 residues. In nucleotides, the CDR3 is TGTGCCAGCAGCCATAGCGGGAGGAACACCGGGGAGCTGTTTTTT. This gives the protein CASSHSGRNTGELFF. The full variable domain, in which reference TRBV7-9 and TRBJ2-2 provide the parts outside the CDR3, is DTGVSQNPRHKITKRGQNVTFRCDPISEHNRLYWYRQTLGQGPEFLTYFQNEAQLEKSRLLSDRFSAERPKGSFSTLEIQRTEQGDSAMYLCASSHSGRNTGELFFGEGSRLTVL.

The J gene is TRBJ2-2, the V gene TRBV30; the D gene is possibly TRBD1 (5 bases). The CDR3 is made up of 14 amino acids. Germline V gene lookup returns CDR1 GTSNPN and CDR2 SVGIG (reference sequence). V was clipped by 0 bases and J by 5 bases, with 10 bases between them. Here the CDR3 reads CAWSVQAFTGELFF. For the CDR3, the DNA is TGTGCCTGGAGTGTACAGGCGTTTACCGGGGAGCTGTTTTTT.

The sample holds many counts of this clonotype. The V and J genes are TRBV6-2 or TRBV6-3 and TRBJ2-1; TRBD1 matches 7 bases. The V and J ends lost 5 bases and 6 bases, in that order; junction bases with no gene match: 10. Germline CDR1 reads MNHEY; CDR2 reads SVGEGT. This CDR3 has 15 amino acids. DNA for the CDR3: TGTGCCAGCAGTGGCAAGAGTACAGGGGCCAATGAGCAGTTCTTC. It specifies CASSGKSTGANEQFF.

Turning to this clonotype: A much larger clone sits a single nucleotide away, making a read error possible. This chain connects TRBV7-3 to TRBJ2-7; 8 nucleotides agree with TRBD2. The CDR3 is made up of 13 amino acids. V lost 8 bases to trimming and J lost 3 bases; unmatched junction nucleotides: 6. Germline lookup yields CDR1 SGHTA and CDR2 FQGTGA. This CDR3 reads CASLAGGVYEQYF. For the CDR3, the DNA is TGTGCCAGCTTGGCGGGGGGAGTCTACGAGCAGTACTTC.

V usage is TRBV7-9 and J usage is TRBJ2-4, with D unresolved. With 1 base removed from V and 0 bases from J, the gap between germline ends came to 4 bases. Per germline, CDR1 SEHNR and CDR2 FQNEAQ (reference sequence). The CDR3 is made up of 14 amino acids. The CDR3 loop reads CASSLDRAKNIQYF. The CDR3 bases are TGTGCCAGCAGCTTAGACAGAGCCAAAAACATTCAGTACTTC.

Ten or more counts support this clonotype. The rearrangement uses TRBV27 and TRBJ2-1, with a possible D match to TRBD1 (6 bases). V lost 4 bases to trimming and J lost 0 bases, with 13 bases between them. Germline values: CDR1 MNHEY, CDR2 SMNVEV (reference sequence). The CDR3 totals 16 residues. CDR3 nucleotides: TGTGCCAGCAGTTGGGACAACTCGAGCTCCTACAATGAGCAGTTCTTC. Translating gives CASSWDNSSSYNEQFF.

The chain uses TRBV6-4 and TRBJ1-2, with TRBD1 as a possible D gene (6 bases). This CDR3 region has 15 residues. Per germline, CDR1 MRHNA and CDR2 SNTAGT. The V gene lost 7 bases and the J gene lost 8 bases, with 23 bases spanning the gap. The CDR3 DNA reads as TGTGCCAGCACACGAGAGCCGGGGGCCACGGGAGGCTACACCTTC. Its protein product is CASTREPGATGGYTF.

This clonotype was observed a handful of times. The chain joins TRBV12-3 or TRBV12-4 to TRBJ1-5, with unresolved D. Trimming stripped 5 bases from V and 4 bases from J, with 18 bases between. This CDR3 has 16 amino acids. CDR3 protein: CASSPLLGIGNQPQHF. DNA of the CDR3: TGTGCCAGCAGTCCACTTCTGGGGATTGGTAATCAGCCCCAGCATTTT.

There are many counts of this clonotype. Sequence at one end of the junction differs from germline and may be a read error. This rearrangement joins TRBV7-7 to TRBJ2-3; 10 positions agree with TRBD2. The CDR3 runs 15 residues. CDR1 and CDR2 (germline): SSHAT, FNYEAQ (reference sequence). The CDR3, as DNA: TGTGCTAGCAGCTTAGCGGGAGGTGAAGGAGATACGCAGTATTTT. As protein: CASSLAGGEGDTQYF. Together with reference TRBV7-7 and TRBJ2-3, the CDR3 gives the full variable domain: GAGVSQSPRYKVTKRGQDVTLRCDPISSHATLYWYQQALGQGPEFLTYFNYEAQPDKSGLPSDRFSAERPEGSISTLTIQRTEQRDSAMYRCASSLAGGEGDTQYFGPGTRLTVL.

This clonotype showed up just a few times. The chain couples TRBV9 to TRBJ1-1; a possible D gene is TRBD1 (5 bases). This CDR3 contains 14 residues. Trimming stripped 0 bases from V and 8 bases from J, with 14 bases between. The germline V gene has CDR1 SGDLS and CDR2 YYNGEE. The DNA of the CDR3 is TGTGCCAGCAGCGTAGCCGGGTGGGGGGAAGAAGCTTTCTTT. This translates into CASSVAGWGEEAFF.

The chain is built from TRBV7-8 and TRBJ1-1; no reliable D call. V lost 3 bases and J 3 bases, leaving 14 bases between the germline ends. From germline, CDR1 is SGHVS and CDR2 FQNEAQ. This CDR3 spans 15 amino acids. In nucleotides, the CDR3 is TGTGCCAGCAGCTTGCGTGGGCGCTTGGACACTGAAGCTTTCTTT. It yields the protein CASSLRGRLDTEAFF.

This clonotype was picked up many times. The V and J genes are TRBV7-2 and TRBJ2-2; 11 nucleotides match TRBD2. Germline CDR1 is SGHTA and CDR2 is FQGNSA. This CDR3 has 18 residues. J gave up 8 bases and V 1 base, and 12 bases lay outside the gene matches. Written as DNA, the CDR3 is TGTGCCAGCAGCTTAGACGGCGGTAGGCTAGCGGGAGGTGGGGAGCTGTTTTTT. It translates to CASSLDGGRLAGGGELFF.

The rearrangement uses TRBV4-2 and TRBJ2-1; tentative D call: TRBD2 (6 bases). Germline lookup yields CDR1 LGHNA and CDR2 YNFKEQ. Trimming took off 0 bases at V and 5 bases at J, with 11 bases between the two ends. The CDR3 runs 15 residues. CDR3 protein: CASSQEPVADNEQFF. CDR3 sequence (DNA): TGTGCCAGCAGCCAAGAGCCCGTAGCGGACAATGAGCAGTTCTTC.

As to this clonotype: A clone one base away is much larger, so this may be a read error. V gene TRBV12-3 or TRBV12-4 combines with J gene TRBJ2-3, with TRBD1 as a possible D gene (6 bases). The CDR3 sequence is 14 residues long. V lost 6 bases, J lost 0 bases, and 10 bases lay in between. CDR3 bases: TGTGCCAGCAGCCCTCAGGGGAGCACAGATACGCAGTATTTT. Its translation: CASSPQGSTDTQYF.